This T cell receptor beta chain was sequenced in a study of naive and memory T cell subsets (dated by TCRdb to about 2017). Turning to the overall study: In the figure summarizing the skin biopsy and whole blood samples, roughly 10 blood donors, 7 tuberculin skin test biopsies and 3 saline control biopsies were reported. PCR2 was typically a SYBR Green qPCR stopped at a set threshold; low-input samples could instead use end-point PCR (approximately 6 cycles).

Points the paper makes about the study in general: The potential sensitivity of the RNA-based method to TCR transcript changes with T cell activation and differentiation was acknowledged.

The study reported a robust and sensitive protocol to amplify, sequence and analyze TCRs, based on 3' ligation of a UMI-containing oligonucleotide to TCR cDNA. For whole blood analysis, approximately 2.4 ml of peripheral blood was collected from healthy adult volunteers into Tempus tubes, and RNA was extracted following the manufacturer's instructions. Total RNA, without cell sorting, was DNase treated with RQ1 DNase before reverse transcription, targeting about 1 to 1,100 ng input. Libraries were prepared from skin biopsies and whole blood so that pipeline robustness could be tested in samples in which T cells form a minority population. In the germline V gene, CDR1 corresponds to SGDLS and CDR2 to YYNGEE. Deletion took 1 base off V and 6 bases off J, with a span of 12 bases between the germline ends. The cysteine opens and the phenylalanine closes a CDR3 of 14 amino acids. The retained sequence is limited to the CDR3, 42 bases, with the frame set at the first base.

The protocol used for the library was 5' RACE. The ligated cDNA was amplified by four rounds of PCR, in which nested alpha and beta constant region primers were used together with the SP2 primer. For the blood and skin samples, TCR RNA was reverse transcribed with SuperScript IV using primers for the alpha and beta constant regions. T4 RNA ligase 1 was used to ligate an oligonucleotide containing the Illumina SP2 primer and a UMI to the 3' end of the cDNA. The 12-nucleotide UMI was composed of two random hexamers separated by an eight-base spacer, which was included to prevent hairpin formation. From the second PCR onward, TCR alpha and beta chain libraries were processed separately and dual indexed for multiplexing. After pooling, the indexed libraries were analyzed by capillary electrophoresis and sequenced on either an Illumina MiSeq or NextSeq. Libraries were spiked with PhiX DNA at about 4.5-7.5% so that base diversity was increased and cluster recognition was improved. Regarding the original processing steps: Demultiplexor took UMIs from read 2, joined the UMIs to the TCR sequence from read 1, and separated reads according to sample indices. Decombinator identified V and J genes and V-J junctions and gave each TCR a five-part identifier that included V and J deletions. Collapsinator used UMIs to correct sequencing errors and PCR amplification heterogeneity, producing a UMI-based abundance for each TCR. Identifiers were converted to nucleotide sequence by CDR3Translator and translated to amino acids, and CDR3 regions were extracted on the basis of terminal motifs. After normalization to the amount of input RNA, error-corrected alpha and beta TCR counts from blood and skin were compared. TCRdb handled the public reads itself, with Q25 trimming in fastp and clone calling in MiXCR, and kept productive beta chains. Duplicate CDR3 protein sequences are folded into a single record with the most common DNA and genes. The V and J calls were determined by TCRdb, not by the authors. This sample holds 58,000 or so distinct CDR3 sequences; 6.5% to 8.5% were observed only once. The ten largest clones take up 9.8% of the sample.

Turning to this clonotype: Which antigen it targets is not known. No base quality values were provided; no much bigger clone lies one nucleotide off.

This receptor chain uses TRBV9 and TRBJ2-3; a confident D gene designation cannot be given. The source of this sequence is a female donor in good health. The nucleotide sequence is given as TGTGCCAGCAGCGTACTGACACTGGGCGATACGCAGTATTTT. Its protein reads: CASSVLTLGDTQYF.